The next 21 T cell receptor beta chains were all read from a single sample in a study of immune evolution from preneoplasia to lung adenocarcinoma. Some clones are missing from TCRdb's copy, which holds only in-frame ones; the method was immunoSEQ multiplex PCR. Of 8,500 to 14,000 clones in the sample, about nine tenths were seen once. Sequencing used FFPE invasive lung adenocarcinoma tissue. The receptors were sampled from a person between 65 and 80 years old with invasive lung adenocarcinoma.

The chain combines TRBV7-8 with TRBJ2-7; 7 positions agree with TRBD1. Per the germline V gene, CDR1 is SGHVS and CDR2 is FQNEAQ. With 5 bases clipped from V and 0 bases from J, the junction kept 4 bases outside the gene matches. This CDR3 region has 14 residues. CDR3 loop: CASSKRDSSYEQYF. CDR3 bases: TGTGCCAGCAGCAAGAGGGACAGCTCCTACGAGCAGTACTTC.

V and J are TRBV5-1 and TRBJ2-1; 11 nucleotides line up with TRBD2. There are 18 residues in the CDR3. CDR1 is SGHRS, CDR2 YFSETQ, per germline. V lost 4 bases and J lost 6; bases outside the gene matches: 15. The chain's CDR3 is CASSMNPGLAARRNEQFF. CDR3 nucleotides: TGCGCCAGCAGCATGAATCCGGGACTAGCGGCGCGACGCAATGAGCAGTTCTTC. The whole variable domain, filled in from reference TRBV5-1 and TRBJ2-1, reads KAGVTQTPRYLIKTRGQQVTLSCSPISGHRSVSWYQQTPGQGLQFLFEYFSETQRNKGNFPGRFSGRQFSNSRSEMNVSTLELGDSALYLCASSMNPGLAARRNEQFFGPGTRLTVL.

In DNA form, the CDR3 reads TGCAGCGTTGTAGGGCGGGAGGGAGGCACAGATACGCAGTATTTT. Residues: CSVVGREGGTDTQYF. This chain connects TRBV29-1 to TRBJ2-3; TRBD2 matches 9 bases. The J segment lost 1 base and the V segment lost 4 bases, leaving 6 bases of the junction unmatched. Germline values: CDR1 SQVTM, CDR2 ANQGSEA. CDR3 length equals 15 residues.

CDR3 sequence: CAISVGAGGSEQYF. The DNA for the CDR3 is TGTGCCATCAGTGTTGGAGCGGGAGGCTCCGAGCAGTACTTC. The chain has TRBV10-3 and TRBJ2-7, with 9 bases lining up with TRBD2. The CDR3 contains 14 residues. The germline V gene encodes CDR1 ENHRY and CDR2 SYGVKD. The V and J ends lost 4 bases and 6 bases, in that order; junction bases with no gene match: 7.

The chain combines TRBV28 with TRBJ2-3, with unresolved D. The CDR3 sequence is 15 residues long. Trimming left V 7 bases short and J 0 bases short, with 14 bases between. Germline CDR1 reads MDHEN; CDR2 reads SYDVKM. Here the CDR3 DNA reads TGTGCCAGCATTAACCGCCTTACTAGCACAGATACGCAGTATTTT. Its translation is CASINRLTSTDTQYF.

This rearrangement joins TRBV25-1 to TRBJ1-5; 7 bases are shared with TRBD1. CDR3 length: 15 residues. Germline V CDR1 and CDR2: MGHDK, SYGVNS. V was pared by 5 bases and J by 4 bases, with 8 bases of the junction left unmatched. CDR3 sequence: CASSPRDSLNQPQHF. The CDR3 DNA follows: TGTGCCAGCAGTCCCCGGGACAGTTTAAATCAGCCCCAGCATTTT. The whole variable domain, remainder taken from reference TRBV25-1 and TRBJ1-5, is EADIYQTPRYLVIGTGKKITLECSQTMGHDKMYWYQQDPGMELHLIHYSYGVNSTEKGDLSSESTVSRIRTEHFPLTLESARPSHTSQYLCASSPRDSLNQPQHFGDGTRLSIL.

Here the CDR3 reads CASSFTGGRNYGYTF. Written as DNA, the CDR3 is TGTGCCAGCAGCTTTACAGGGGGCAGGAACTATGGCTACACCTTC. The genes are TRBV5-6 and TRBJ1-2; 9 nucleotides align to TRBD1. The germline V gene encodes CDR1 SGHDT and CDR2 YYEEEE. The CDR3 has 15 amino acids. J gave up 2 bases and V 2 bases, and 4 bases lay outside the gene matches.

This clone was seen once. CDR3 bases: TGTGCCAGCAGTCATAGACCGGGGGCGGATCAGCCCCAGCATTTT. Amino acid sequence: CASSHRPGADQPQHF. This chain links TRBV27 with TRBJ1-5, with D maybe TRBD1 (6 bases). V lost 5 bases, J lost 5 bases, and 16 bases lay in between. There are 15 residues in the CDR3. Per the germline V gene, CDR1 is MNHEY and CDR2 is SMNVEV (reference sequence).

CDR3 DNA sequence: TGTGCCAGCAGCCTGGACAGGGCCGGAAACACCATATATTTT. It translates to CASSLDRAGNTIYF. The J gene is TRBJ1-3, the V gene TRBV5-8; 8 nucleotides agree with TRBD1. This CDR3 region has 14 residues. Per the germline V gene, CDR1 is SGHTS and CDR2 is YDEGEE. The V segment lost 4 bases and the J segment 4 bases; nucleotides outside the gene matches: 4.

This chain uses TRBV6-1 with TRBJ2-3, with no clear D. The CDR3 covers 15 residues. CDR1 is MNHNS, CDR2 SASEGT, per germline. V lost 3 bases and J 0 bases, leaving 10 bases between the germline ends. This CDR3 is CASSDWQISTDTQYF. For the CDR3, the DNA is TGTGCCAGCAGTGATTGGCAGATTAGCACAGATACGCAGTATTTT.

The chain combines TRBV29-1 with TRBJ1-2, with 10 bases lining up with TRBD1. Germline V gene data show CDR1 as SQVTM and CDR2 as ANQGSEA. Trimming cost V 3 bases and J 7 bases; bases outside gene matches: 8. The CDR3 has 14 amino acids. The CDR3 protein is CSVDGWDRGTGYTF. The CDR3 DNA reads as TGCAGCGTTGACGGGTGGGACAGGGGTACTGGCTACACCTTC.

CDR3 loop: CASSEQAYGYTF. The CDR3 nucleotides are TGTGCCAGCAGTGAACAGGCTTATGGCTACACCTTC. The J gene is TRBJ1-2, the V gene TRBV6-1; D is undetermined. Trimming removed 2 bases at V and 5 bases at J, with 6 bases between. The CDR3 totals 12 residues. Germline V gives CDR1 MNHNS, CDR2 SASEGT.

V usage is TRBV29-1 and J usage is TRBJ1-2; TRBD1 agrees at 12 bases. This CDR3 has 12 residues. Germline V gene data show CDR1 as SQVTM and CDR2 as ANQGSEA. J was trimmed by 8 bases and V by 5 bases; bases with no gene match: 3. In DNA, the CDR3 is TGCAGCGTTCCCGGGACAGGGGGCGGCTACACCTTC. The encoded protein is CSVPGTGGGYTF.

The chain combines TRBV15 with TRBJ1-2, with a possible D match to TRBD1 (6 bases). V was cut by 3 bases and J by 5 bases, with 13 bases left in between. Germline V gives CDR1 LNHNV, CDR2 YYDKDF (reference sequence). The CDR3 extends over 14 amino acids. CDR3 protein: CATSSDAQGYGYTF. CDR3 coding DNA: TGTGCCACCAGCAGTGACGCTCAGGGGTATGGCTACACCTTC.

The rearrangement uses TRBV7-6 and TRBJ2-7; perhaps TRBD2 as D (6 bases). Per germline, CDR1 SGHVS and CDR2 FNYEAQ. The germline V and J ends were trimmed by 6 bases and 0 bases, with 15 bases remaining between them. The CDR3 runs to 15 residues. The CDR3 region has the DNA TGTGCCAGCAGTGTCGGGGGTCTGAGCTCCTACGAGCAGTACTTC. Protein: CASSVGGLSSYEQYF.

The chain has TRBV18 and TRBJ2-7; the match to TRBD2 covers 9 bases. The CDR3 extends over 14 amino acids. Per the germline V gene, CDR1 is KGHSH and CDR2 is LQKENI. V trimming: 5 bases; J trimming: 7 bases; junction bases outside the gene matches: 9. CDR3 in DNA: TGTGCCAGCTCATCGGGACTAGCCCCGGGGGAGCAGTACTTC. It specifies CASSSGLAPGEQYF.

This clone was seen a single time. This rearrangement joins TRBV29-1 to TRBJ1-2, with D perhaps matching TRBD1 (6 bases). From germline, CDR1 is SQVTM and CDR2 ANQGSEA. The CDR3 is 10 amino acids. V lost 4 bases and J 7 bases, leaving 7 bases between the germline ends. The CDR3 nucleotides are TGCAGCGTTGGGGGGGCTGGCTACACCTTC. The encoded protein is CSVGGAGYTF.

This chain connects TRBV27 to TRBJ2-7; no clear D. V lost 2 bases and J lost 3, with 14 bases in between. The V gene's germline CDR1 is MNHEY and CDR2 SMNVEV (reference sequence). This CDR3 comprises 15 residues. CDR3 residues: CASSLRPNSNYEQYF. The CDR3 nucleotides are TGTGCCAGCAGTTTACGCCCCAATAGCAACTACGAGCAGTACTTC.

The V and J genes are TRBV29-1 and TRBJ2-1; no definite D call. This CDR3 region has 13 residues. The germline V gene has CDR1 SQVTM and CDR2 ANQGSEA. V lost 2 bases to trimming and J lost 6 bases, with 11 bases between them. CDR3 sequence: CSVESARFNEQFF. In DNA form, the CDR3 reads TGCAGCGTTGAAAGTGCTCGATTCAATGAGCAGTTCTTC.

The sample holds a few counts of this clone. The chain has TRBV10-1 and TRBJ1-1; unclear D gene. The CDR3 has 15 amino acids. The germline V gene has CDR1 WNHNN and CDR2 SYGVQD (reference sequence). V dropped 4 bases and J dropped 3 bases, with 15 bases sitting between them. In nucleotides, the CDR3 is TGCGCCAGCAGTGGGGAAAAAGGACGGTACACTGAAGCTTTCTTT. Protein product: CASSGEKGRYTEAFF.

This rearrangement joins TRBV4-1 to TRBJ1-1, with D uncertain. Germline V lookup: CDR1 MGHRA, CDR2 YSYEKL. V was cut by 0 bases and J by 4 bases, with 6 bases left in between. The CDR3 loop spans 13 amino acids. The CDR3 protein is CASSQDQFTEAFF. DNA of the CDR3: TGCGCCAGCAGCCAAGACCAGTTCACTGAAGCTTTCTTT.